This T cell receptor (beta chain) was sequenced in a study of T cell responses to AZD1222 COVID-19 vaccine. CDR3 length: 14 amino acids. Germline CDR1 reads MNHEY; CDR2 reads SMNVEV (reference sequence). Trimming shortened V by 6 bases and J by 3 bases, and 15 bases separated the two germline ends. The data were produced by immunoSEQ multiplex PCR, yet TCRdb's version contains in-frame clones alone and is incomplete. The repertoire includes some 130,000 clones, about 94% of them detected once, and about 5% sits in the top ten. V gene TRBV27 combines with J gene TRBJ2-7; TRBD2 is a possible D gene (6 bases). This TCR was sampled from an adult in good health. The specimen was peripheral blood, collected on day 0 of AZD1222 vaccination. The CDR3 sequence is CASSITWRDYEQYF. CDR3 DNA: TGTGCCAGCAGCATAACCTGGAGGGACTACGAGCAGTACTTC.